This TCR beta chain is from a study of T cells in Graves' hyperthyroidism and ophthalmopathy. As regards this clonotype: No antigen is known for it.

The germline V gene has CDR1 SQVTM and CDR2 ANQGSEA. V lost 8 bases, J lost 3 bases, and 4 bases lay in between. The CDR3 length is 9 residues. What was amplified from RNA transcripts were TCR beta CDR3 regions. With the HTBI primer set, the TCR CDR3 went through a first round of RT-PCR. TCRdb re-called the multiplex PCR reads with MiXCR, one entry per CDR3 protein. The sample lists 540,000 or so distinct CDR3 sequences, roughly 50% occurring once. Points from the study as a whole: Also found in blood were most expanded thyroid clonotypes above 0.001. Ophthalmopathy, as predicted by the model, came a median roughly 6.3 months after the prediction. Ophthalmopathy and stable hyperthyroidism were separated by a 13 V-J model.

Pregnant or lactating patients were excluded, as were those with uncontrolled infection or other autoimmune disease. The TCR originated in an adult woman with Graves' disease, either hyperthyroidism or ophthalmopathy (not recorded which). This sequence joins TRBV29-1 and TRBJ2-5; unclear D gene. The sequencing sample was made of peripheral blood or thyroid tissue (not recorded which). CDR3: CSLEETQYF. The CDR3 DNA reads as TGCAGCTTGGAAGAGACCCAGTACTTC.